This is a list of T cell receptor beta chains from one sample in a study of cytomegalovirus exposure and HLA in healthy donors. Clones were read by immunoSEQ multiplex PCR, and TCRdb kept only the in-frame ones, dropping some. Here the sample spans about 140,000 clones, roughly three quarters being singletons. Sequenced sample: PBMCs. The receptor set was obtained from a male donor in good health and CMV-seronegative. Both conserved end residues are part of each CDR3. A D gene is named only where the DNA matches it firmly. The size entry is marked missing in some rows and otherwise reads once, few, many or a size class.

size	V	D	J	DNA	CDR3
.	TRBV28	TRBD1	TRBJ1-2	TGTGCCAGCAGTGCTACAGGGGGCAGGGGTTTAGTAGACTATGGCTACACCTTC	CASSATGGRGLVDYGYTF
.	TRBV18	TRBD2	TRBJ2-1	TGTGCCAGCTCACCCCTTAGCGGGGGGGACAATGAGCAGTTCTTC	CASSPLSGGDNEQFF
.	TRBV19	.	TRBJ1-1	TGTGCCAGTAGTGGTCCAGGGGCCCACACTGAAGCTTTCTTT	CASSGPGAHTEAFF
once	TRBV7-8	.	TRBJ1-4	TGTGCCAGCAGCTTAGTACAGTCTAATGAAAAACTGTTTTTT	CASSLVQSNEKLFF
.	TRBV9	TRBD2	TRBJ2-5	TGTGCCAGCAGCGTAGCGAGCGGGGGGGCAGGACAAGAGACCCAGTACTTC	CASSVASGGAGQETQYF
.	TRBV23-1	.	TRBJ2-7	TGCGCCAGCAGTCATATCAGGGGCTACGAGCAGTACTTC	CASSHIRGYEQYF
.	TRBV7-2	.	TRBJ1-2	TGTGCCAGCAGCTTAGCGCTCGGGAACTATGGCTACACCTTC	CASSLALGNYGYTF
few	TRBV27	.	TRBJ2-3	TGTGCCAGCAGTTTTTTACAGCTCTACACAGATACGCAGTATTTT	CASSFLQLYTDTQYF
.	TRBV29-1	TRBD1	TRBJ2-3	TGCAGCGTTCCCGGGACAGGGTTTTTCACAGATACGCAGTATTTT	CSVPGTGFFTDTQYF
.	TRBV19	.	TRBJ1-1	TGTGCCAGTAGTATCATTGGCAGGGCCCGCCCTGAAGCTTTCTTT	CASSIIGRARPEAFF
.	TRBV27	.	TRBJ1-1	TGTGCCAGCAGTTTATCCCCAGGGTTTGCTGAAGCTTTCTTT	CASSLSPGFAEAFF
.	TRBV7-9	TRBD1	TRBJ2-3	TGTGCCAGCAGCTCCAGGACAGGGGGCATTCGGATTCCAGATACGCAGTATTTT	CASSSRTGGIRIPDTQYF
.	TRBV4-3	.	TRBJ1-6	TGCGCCAGCAGCCAAGAGCGGTTTTCCTATAATTCACCCCTCCACTTT	CASSQERFSYNSPLHF
once	TRBV6-5	.	TRBJ2-7	TGTGCCAGCAGTTTCGACACGTTGGGTAGGCAGTACTTC	CASSFDTLGRQYF
.	TRBV6-4	TRBD1	TRBJ1-2	TGTGCCAGCAGTGAGGGGACAGGTGCCACGGTGACCTTC	CASSEGTGATVTF
.	TRBV5-8	.	TRBJ1-1	TGTGCCAGCAGCTTGGGGGTATGGGGGGGCGCGTTTTGGACTGAAGCTTTCTTT	CASSLGVWGGAFWTEAFF
.	TRBV5-8	.	TRBJ1-1	TGTGCCAGCAGCTCACGCGCGGGCCCGTTCACTGAAGCTTTCTTT	CASSSRAGPFTEAFF
.	TRBV11-2	.	TRBJ2-1	TGTGCCAGCAGCTTAGAGGGGGCTTGGGAGCAGTTCTTC	CASSLEGAWEQFF
.	TRBV7-2	TRBD1	TRBJ1-1	TGTGCCAGCAGTCCGACAGGGTTGGGCACTGAAGCTTTCTTT	CASSPTGLGTEAFF
.	TRBV9	TRBD1	TRBJ1-5	TGTGCCAGCAGCGTAGGGGTGACAGGGGTCCAGCCCCAGCATTTT	CASSVGVTGVQPQHF
.	TRBV7-3	TRBD2	TRBJ2-1	TGTGCCAGCAGCCCCACGACTAGCAGCGATGAGCAGTTCTTC	CASSPTTSSDEQFF
.	TRBV7-2	TRBD1	TRBJ2-5	TGTGCCAGCAGCCCGGGACAGGCAGAGACCCAGTACTTC	CASSPGQAETQYF
.	TRBV5-1	.	TRBJ1-4	TGCGCCAGCAGCTTGGGCAGTAATAATGAAAAACTGTTTTTT	CASSLGSNNEKLFF
.	TRBV5-5	.	TRBJ2-7	TGTGCCAGCAGCTTGGTCTCAGGTTACGAGCAGTACTTC	CASSLVSGYEQYF
.	TRBV9	.	TRBJ2-5	TGTGCCAGCAGCCGGACTTTGAAAGAGACCCAGTACTTC	CASSRTLKETQYF
.	TRBV5-1	.	TRBJ2-7	TGCGCCAGCAGCCCAGGGACGGAAGGGGGCGAGCAGTACTTC	CASSPGTEGGEQYF
few	TRBV7-2	.	TRBJ1-2	TGTGCCAGCAGCCCGTCTACAGGGATCTCGTATGGCTACACCTTC	CASSPSTGISYGYTF
once	TRBV28	.	TRBJ1-2	TGTGCCAGCAGGCTACCGCGAAATGGCTACACCTTC	CASRLPRNGYTF
.	TRBV7-9	.	TRBJ2-3	TGTGCCAGCAGTTACTTAGATACGCAGTATTTT	CASSYLDTQYF
.	TRBV6-5	.	TRBJ2-7	TGTGCCAGCAGTTACTCCCCCTGGGCCGAGCAGTACTTC	CASSYSPWAEQYF
.	TRBV7-2	.	TRBJ2-2	TGTGCCAGCAGCTTAGTGGTCCGACAGAACACCGGGGAGCTGTTTTTT	CASSLVVRQNTGELFF
.	TRBV20-1	TRBD1	TRBJ1-2	TGCAGTGCCTTCGACAGGGACGGCTACACCTTC	CSAFDRDGYTF
.	TRBV6-5	.	TRBJ1-1	TGTGCCAGCAGGGGACACCCCACCGTCACTGAAGCTTTCTTT	CASRGHPTVTEAFF
.	TRBV29-1	.	TRBJ1-5	TGCAGCGTTGAAGGTAGAGTCCCTAGCAATCAGCCCCAGCATTTT	CSVEGRVPSNQPQHF
.	TRBV2	TRBD1	TRBJ2-2	TGTGCCAGCAGTGAGGAGAGACAGGGGGCGCGGGTCGGGGAGCTGTTTTTT	CASSEERQGARVGELFF
.	TRBV5-5	.	TRBJ2-1	TGTGCCAGCAGCCCAGCGACCACTTCCTACAATGAGCAGTTCTTC	CASSPATTSYNEQFF